The 23 T cell receptor beta chains below all came from one sample that was sequenced in a study of blood T cell repertoires in COVID-19. The table came from immunoSEQ multiplex PCR; TCRdb's copy has only in-frame clones and leaves some out. The table shows approximately 10,000 clones, with approximately 85% occurring only once. The sequenced material came from peripheral blood. Receptors were obtained from a human donor in a cohort sampled during active COVID-19.

The chain recombines TRBV7-9 with TRBJ2-7, with 9 nucleotides matching TRBD1. CDR1 and CDR2 (germline): SEHNR, FQNEAQ (reference sequence). The CDR3 totals 17 residues. The CDR3, as DNA: TGTGCAGCGCCCCCCCTCCCGGGACAGGGCAGTTTAGGCGAGCAGTACTTC. This gives the protein CAAPPLPGQGSLGEQYF.

This clone was seen only a few times. This sequence joins TRBV21-1 and TRBJ2-3; the tabulated D call, TRBD2, remains unverified against the DNA. TRBV21-1 is classified as a pseudogene. This CDR3 has 19 residues. CDR3 sequence (DNA): TGTGCCAGCAGCAAAGTTCCCCGAGTTAGCGGGGGGATCACAGATACGCAGTATTTT. Its protein product is CASSKVPRVSGGITDTQYF.

The rearrangement joins TRBV5-6 to TRBJ1-5; weak D call: TRBD1 (6 bases). Germline CDR1 and CDR2: SGHDT and YYEEEE. This CDR3 comprises 15 residues. Trimming took off 5 bases at V and 2 bases at J, with 14 bases between the two ends. The CDR3 sequence is CASSYRERGNQPQHF. The CDR3 DNA reads TGTGCCAGCAGTTACAGGGAGCGAGGCAATCAGCCCCAGCATTTT.

The chain recombines TRBV6-5 with TRBJ2-5; possible D gene TRBD2, 6 bases. CDR1 and CDR2 from the germline V gene are MNHEY and SVGAGI. CDR3 length: 12 residues. The germline V and J ends were trimmed by 8 bases and 5 bases, with 12 bases remaining between them. The CDR3 DNA reads as TGTGCCAGCCAAATGGGGGGTGAGACCCAGTACTTC. This translates into CASQMGGETQYF.

The rearrangement joins TRBV7-9 to TRBJ2-3, with a weak D call TRBD1 (6 bases). The CDR3 length is 16 residues. V was pared by 5 bases and J by 0 bases, with 15 bases between. Germline V lookup: CDR1 SEHNR, CDR2 FQNEAQ (reference sequence). The chain's CDR3 is CASSTQGGVSTDTQYF. The CDR3 DNA reads TGTGCCAGCAGCACACAAGGGGGAGTAAGCACAGATACGCAGTATTTT.

This chain uses TRBV3-1 (or the pseudogene TRBV3-2) with TRBJ2-7; weak D call: TRBD1 (7 bases). The CDR3 covers 17 residues. Germline loops: CDR1 LGHDT, CDR2 YNNKEL (reference sequence). V was clipped by 2 bases and J by 13 bases, with 30 bases between them. The CDR3 sequence is CASSQSFQGQSSWRGYF. CDR3 coding DNA: TGTGCCAGCAGCCAATCGTTCCAGGGACAGAGTTCCTGGCGGGGTTACTTC.

The chain links TRBV28 to TRBJ2-7; 7 bases map to TRBD2. CDR1 is MDHEN, CDR2 SYDVKM, per germline. V trimming: 3 bases; J trimming: 4 bases; junction bases outside the gene matches: 6. The CDR3 spans 14 residues. The chain's CDR3 is CASSLTSLAYEQYF. The CDR3 DNA sequence: TGTGCCAGCAGTTTGACTAGCCTAGCGTACGAGCAGTACTTC.

This rearrangement joins TRBV19 to TRBJ2-7, with 8 bases identical to TRBD1. The CDR3 contains 14 residues. Germline values: CDR1 LNHDA, CDR2 SQIVND (reference sequence). Losses at the gene ends were 7 bases for V and 0 bases for J; bases not matched to a gene: 5. CDR3 protein: CASTRTGSSYEQYF. CDR3 bases: TGTGCCAGTACTAGGACAGGGAGCTCCTACGAGCAGTACTTC.

The chain couples TRBV28 to TRBJ2-2; no clear D gene. CDR1 MDHEN and CDR2 SYDVKM come from the germline V gene. The V gene lost 3 bases and the J gene lost 1 base, with 18 bases spanning the gap. This CDR3 spans 18 amino acids. The CDR3 DNA reads TGTGCCAGCAGTTTCTCCCCCGTCCGGGTGATGAACACCGGGGAGCTGTTTTTT. Protein product: CASSFSPVRVMNTGELFF. Looking up the rest from reference TRBV28 and TRBJ2-2 gives the full variable domain: DVKVTQSSRYLVKRTGEKVFLECVQDMDHENMFWYRQDPGLGLRLIYFSYDVKMKEKGDIPEGYSVSREKKERFSLILESASTNQTSMYLCASSFSPVRVMNTGELFFGEGSRLTVL.

The genes are TRBV2 and TRBJ2-7; D is perhaps TRBD2 (5 bases). The V gene lost 5 bases and the J gene lost 0 bases, with 11 bases spanning the gap. The CDR3 length is 14 residues. The germline V gene has CDR1 SNHLY and CDR2 FYNNEI. CDR3 sequence reads: CASSIGGSSYEQYF. DNA of the CDR3: TGTGCCAGCAGTATTGGAGGTAGCTCCTACGAGCAGTACTTC.

V gene TRBV12-3 or TRBV12-4 combines with J gene TRBJ2-3; D ambiguous. Trimming shortened V by 4 bases and J by 4 bases, and 6 bases separated the two germline ends. This CDR3 is built from 12 residues. The CDR3 DNA reads as TGTGCCAGCAGTTCCGGTTCAGATACGCAGTATTTT. As protein: CASSSGSDTQYF.

The genes are TRBV5-1 and TRBJ1-2, with a weak D call TRBD1 (5 bases). The CDR3 spans 14 residues. The V end lost 2 bases, the J end lost 0 bases, and 8 bases lay between the germline ends. The germline V gene has CDR1 SGHRS and CDR2 YFSETQ. The CDR3 spells CASSLQVSNYGYTF. Written as DNA, the CDR3 is TGCGCCAGCAGCTTACAGGTGTCTAACTATGGCTACACCTTC.

The V gene is TRBV18, the J gene TRBJ2-7, with 8 nucleotides matching TRBD1. After removal of 1 base from V and 1 base from J, the junction contained 9 bases not matched to a gene. In germline, CDR1 is KGHSH, CDR2 LQKENI. CDR3 size: 17 residues. This CDR3 is CASSPRMAGDRSYEQYF. CDR3 DNA sequence: TGTGCCAGCTCACCACGGATGGCTGGGGACAGGTCCTACGAGCAGTACTTC. Looking up the rest from reference TRBV18 and TRBJ2-7 gives the full variable domain: NAGVMQNPRHLVRRRGQEARLRCSPMKGHSHVYWYRQLPEEGLKFMVYLQKENIIDESGMPKERFSAEFPKEGPSILRIQQVVRGDSAAYFCASSPRMAGDRSYEQYFGPGTRLTVT.

In this sample, this clone turned up once. This chain links TRBV6-5 with TRBJ2-1; 7 bases fit TRBD2. CDR1 MNHEY and CDR2 SVGAGI come from the germline V gene. This CDR3 has 16 amino acids. The V and J ends lost 0 bases and 7 bases, in that order; junction bases with no gene match: 9. CDR3 protein: CASSYSGGSGRNEQFF. The CDR3 DNA is TGTGCCAGCAGTTACTCGGGCGGGAGTGGTCGAAATGAGCAGTTCTTC.

This sequence joins TRBV19 and TRBJ1-2; D not resolved. The ends were cut back, 1 base at V and 2 bases at J, with 11 bases in the middle. This CDR3 has 15 residues. The V gene's germline CDR1 is LNHDA and CDR2 SQIVND (reference sequence). The CDR3 coding sequence is TGTGCCAGTAGTATAGTAGCCGGACTCAACTATGGCTACACCTTC. It translates to CASSIVAGLNYGYTF.

CDR3 nucleotides: TGTGCCAGCAGCTCGACCACAGCTTTTGAAGCTTTCTTT. Its translation is CASSSTTAFEAFF. The chain is built from TRBV9 and TRBJ1-1; D is ambiguous. The CDR3 runs 13 residues. Germline-derived CDR1 and CDR2 are SGDLS and YYNGEE. Trimming removed 4 bases at V and 7 bases at J, with 14 bases between.

This clone has a handful of counts. J is TRBJ2-7 and V is TRBV4-2; 10 bases map to TRBD2. The CDR3 is made up of 15 amino acids. The ends lost 6 bases at V and 1 base at J; junction bases unmatched: 6. Germline V lookup: CDR1 LGHNA, CDR2 YNFKEQ. CDR3 bases: TGTGCCAGCAGTCCTAGCGGGAGTGAATCCTACGAGCAGTACTTC. It is translated as CASSPSGSESYEQYF.

This clone occurred a few times. V is TRBV4-2 and J is TRBJ1-2; possibly TRBD1 for D (5 bases). CDR1 is LGHNA and CDR2 is YNFKEQ in the germline V gene. CDR3 size: 15 residues. V dropped 2 bases and J dropped 3 bases, with 13 bases sitting between them. Written as DNA, the CDR3 is TGTGCCAGCAGCCAAATCCGGGGGGAGGACTATGGCTACACCTTC. It encodes CASSQIRGEDYGYTF.

The chain combines TRBV4-2 with TRBJ2-5; 12 bases fit TRBD2. V shed 2 bases, J shed 0 bases, and the junction held 19 bases outside the gene matches. Germline V gives CDR1 LGHNA, CDR2 YNFKEQ. The CDR3 spans 22 residues. The CDR3 bases are TGTGCCAGCAGCCAACTTGATCCTAGCGGGGGGGCCCCAACCGGAGACCAAGAGACCCAGTACTTC. As protein: CASSQLDPSGGAPTGDQETQYF.

The table lists this clone with a count of one. This chain connects TRBV5-1 to TRBJ2-7, with D unclear. This CDR3 region has 12 residues. V lost 0 bases, J lost 3 bases, and 4 bases lay in between. From germline, CDR1 is SGHRS and CDR2 YFSETQ. CDR3 in DNA: TGCGCCAGCAGCTTGGTCAACTACGAGCAGTACTTC. This codes for CASSLVNYEQYF.

CDR3 nucleotide sequence: TGTGCCAGCAGCGTAGTCCCTGTTAAGCGGGGAGGTGAGCAGTTCTTC. Its translation is CASSVVPVKRGGEQFF. The chain recombines TRBV9 with TRBJ2-1; 7 nucleotides match TRBD2. The CDR3 totals 16 residues. Germline-derived CDR1 and CDR2 are SGDLS and YYNGEE. V was clipped by 0 bases and J by 9 bases; unmatched bases: 12.

This chain uses TRBV19 with TRBJ2-5, with D possibly matching TRBD2 (5 bases). The V gene's germline CDR1 is LNHDA and CDR2 SQIVND (reference sequence). V was pared by 6 bases and J by 6 bases, with 14 bases between. This CDR3 comprises 13 residues. The CDR3 sequence is CASRQSSGQTQYF. CDR3 nucleotide sequence: TGTGCCAGTAGACAGAGCAGCGGACAGACCCAGTACTTC.

This chain connects TRBV2 to TRBJ2-6; a possible D gene is TRBD1 (5 bases). The CDR3 is made up of 15 amino acids. Trimming took off 6 bases at V and 3 bases at J, with 12 bases between the two ends. In germline, CDR1 is SNHLY, CDR2 FYNNEI. CDR3 DNA: TGTGCCAGCAGGCCAGGGAACCTTGGGGCCAACGTCCTGACTTTC. Translated: CASRPGNLGANVLTF.